Given below is one T cell receptor (beta chain) in context. Its antigen is not identified. These data originate in a study of blood T cells in healthy people across ages. Study-wide findings and caveats: Per million T cells, TCR beta diversity dropped roughly linearly as age increased.

Extracted total RNA amounted to at least 6 micrograms for each sample. CDR1 is MNHEY, CDR2 SVGAGI, per germline. This CDR3 spans 16 amino acids. With 2 bases removed from V and 2 bases from J, the gap between germline ends came to 15 bases. A second PCR, run for about 6 to 12 cycles, used a sample-barcoded 5' primer plus a J-beta primer mix. Unique molecular identifiers of 12 random nucleotides labeled each cDNA. TCRdb re-called the 5' RACE reads through MiXCR, storing one row per CDR3 protein. The sample holds over 1,300,000 distinct CDR3 sequences; roughly 60% are singletons and the top ten take 6.5% to 8.5%.

Sequences were obtained from blood. The rearrangement joins TRBV6-5 to TRBJ2-5; possibly TRBD2 for D (6 bases). The source is a man aged 18 to 35 in good health. CDR3 nucleotides: TGTGCCAGCAGTTACCAGCAGGACTACCCGCAAGAGACCCAGTACTTC. This codes for CASSYQQDYPQETQYF.